The clone carrying this T cell receptor beta chain was recorded many times. Its specificity is unknown. The sample belongs to a study of CD8+CD57+ T cells in acquired aplastic anemia. Overall study context: Isolated CD4+ and CD8+ cells, once sorted, yielded DNA averaging roughly 3 ug. Regarding the study as a whole: CD8+ Simpson's diversity in patients was not significantly different from that in controls. Patients and controls shared 25 to 30 CD8+ CDR3 sequences, highly expressed in patients.

TCR beta VDJ combinations and CDR3 sequences were profiled from genomic DNA. TCRdb passed the reads through MiXCR, listing each CDR3 protein once. The data hold about 160,000 distinct CDR3 sequences, with 40% to 55% observed a single time. CD8+CD57+ cell expansion, shown by flow cytometry, had occurred in the patients selected for sequencing. Trimming removed 2 bases at V and 1 base at J, with 15 bases between. CDR1 is DFQATT and CDR2 is SNEGSKA in the germline V gene (reference sequence). The CDR3 covers 16 residues. The V gene is TRBV20-1, the J gene TRBJ2-1; no clear D gene. This clonotype originated in a human donor with aplastic anemia. The sample taken for sequencing was sorted CD4+, CD8+, or CD8+CD57+ T cells (not recorded which) from PBMCs. DNA for the CDR3: TGCAGTGCTAGACGGCCTTCTGATGGGTCCTACAATGAGCAGTTCTTC. Translation gives CSARRPSDGSYNEQFF.